This T cell receptor beta chain was captured in a study of T cell responses to AZD1222 COVID-19 vaccine. Study-wide points: Baseline seropositivity occurred in only a handful of AZD1222 recipients. Along spike, vaccine-associated CD4 TCRs were found throughout, with dominance at 160-218 and 743-854. White British ancestry dominated among donors, who included more females, and clonal diversity was possibly underestimated. Spike-specific TCR breadth and depth grew following two AZD1222 doses.

To note about this clone: What it recognizes is unknown.

Sequenced by immunoSEQ multiplex PCR; TCRdb stores in-frame clones only, minus some. The profile shows 140,000 to 150,000 clones, approximately 94% of them singletons. Germline V lookup: CDR1 SQVTM, CDR2 ANQGSEA. The V gene lost 6 bases and the J gene lost 7 bases, with 12 bases spanning the gap. The CDR3 covers 11 residues. Sequencing was performed on peripheral blood, taken on day 0 of AZD1222 vaccination. The clonotype comes from an adult in good health. The genes are TRBV29-1 and TRBJ1-2; maybe TRBD1 (5 bases). CDR3 amino acids: CSVDILRGYTF. CDR3 nucleotides: TGCAGCGTGGACATCTTGCGTGGCTACACCTTC. Full variable domain (remainder filled in from reference TRBV29-1 and TRBJ1-2): SAVISQKPSRDICQRGTSLTIQCQVDSQVTMMFWYRQQPGQSLTLIATANQGSEATYESGFVIDKFPISRPNLTFSTLTVSNMSPEDSSIYLCSVDILRGYTFGSGTRLTVV.